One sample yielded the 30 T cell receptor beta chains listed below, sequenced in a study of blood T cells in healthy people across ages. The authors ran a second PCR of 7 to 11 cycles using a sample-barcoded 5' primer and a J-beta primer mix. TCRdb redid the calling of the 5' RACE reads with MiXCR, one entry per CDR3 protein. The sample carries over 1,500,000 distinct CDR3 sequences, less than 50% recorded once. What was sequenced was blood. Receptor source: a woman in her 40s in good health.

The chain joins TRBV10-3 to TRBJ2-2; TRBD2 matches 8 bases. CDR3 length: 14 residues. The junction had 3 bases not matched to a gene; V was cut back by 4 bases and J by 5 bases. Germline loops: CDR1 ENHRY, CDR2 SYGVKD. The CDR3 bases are TGTGCCATCAGTGCAGCGGGGGAGACCGGGGAGCTGTTTTTT. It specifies CAISAAGETGELFF.

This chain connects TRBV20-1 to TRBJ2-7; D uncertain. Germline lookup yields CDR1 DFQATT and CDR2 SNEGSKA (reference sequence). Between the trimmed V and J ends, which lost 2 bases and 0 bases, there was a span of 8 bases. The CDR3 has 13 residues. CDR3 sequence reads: CSARTHSSYEQYF. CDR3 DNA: TGCAGTGCTAGAACCCACAGCTCCTACGAGCAGTACTTC.

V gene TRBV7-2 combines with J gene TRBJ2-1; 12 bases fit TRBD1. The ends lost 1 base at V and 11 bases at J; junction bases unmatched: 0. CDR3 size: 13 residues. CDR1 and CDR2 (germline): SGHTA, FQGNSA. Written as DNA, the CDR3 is TGTGCCAGCAGCTTAGGGGACAGGGGGCAGCAGTTCTTC. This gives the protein CASSLGDRGQQFF. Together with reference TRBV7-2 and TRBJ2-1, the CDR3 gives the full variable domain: GAGVSQSPSNKVTEKGKDVELRCDPISGHTALYWYRQSLGQGLEFLIYFQGNSAPDKSGLPSDRFSAERTGGSVSTLTIQRTQQEDSAVYLCASSLGDRGQQFFGPGTRLTVL.

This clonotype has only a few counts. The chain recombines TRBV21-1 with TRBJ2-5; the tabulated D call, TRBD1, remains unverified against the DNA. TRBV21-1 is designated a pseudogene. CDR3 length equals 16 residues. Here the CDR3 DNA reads TGTGCCAGCAGCTCAGACGACCGGACAGGACAAGAGACCCAGTACTTC. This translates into CASSSDDRTGQETQYF.

The CDR3 region has the DNA TGTGCCAGCAGTGAAACCCAGGCGCAGGGGTTCGGAGATACGCAGTATTTT. Residues: CASSETQAQGFGDTQYF. V is TRBV2 and J is TRBJ2-3; TRBD1 is a possible D gene (6 bases). The CDR3 runs to 17 residues. Germline V CDR1 and CDR2: SNHLY, FYNNEI. V dropped 2 bases and J dropped 5 bases, with 20 bases sitting between them.

CDR3 sequence reads: CASSFGTGAKDTQYF. In DNA, the CDR3 is TGCGCCAGCAGCTTCGGGACAGGAGCTAAGGATACGCAGTATTTT. The gene calls are TRBV5-1 and TRBJ2-3; 8 bases align to TRBD1. CDR1 is SGHRS, CDR2 YFSETQ, per germline. V trimming: 2 bases; J trimming: 6 bases; junction bases outside the gene matches: 8. The CDR3 consists of 15 residues.

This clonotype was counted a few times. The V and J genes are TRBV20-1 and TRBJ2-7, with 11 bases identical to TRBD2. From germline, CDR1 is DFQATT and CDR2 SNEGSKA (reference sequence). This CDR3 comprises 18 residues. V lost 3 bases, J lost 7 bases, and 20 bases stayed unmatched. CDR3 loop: CSARGSGGVQSSYNEQYF. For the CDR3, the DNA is TGCAGTGCTAGGGGTAGCGGGGGGGTACAAAGCTCCTACAATGAGCAGTACTTC.

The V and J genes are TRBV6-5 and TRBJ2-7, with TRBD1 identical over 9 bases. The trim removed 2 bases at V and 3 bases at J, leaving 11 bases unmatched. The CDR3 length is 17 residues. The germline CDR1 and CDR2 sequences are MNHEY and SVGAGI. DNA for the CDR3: TGTGCCAGCAGTTACGCTCCTGGGGACAGGGACGGCTACGAGCAGTACTTC. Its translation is CASSYAPGDRDGYEQYF.

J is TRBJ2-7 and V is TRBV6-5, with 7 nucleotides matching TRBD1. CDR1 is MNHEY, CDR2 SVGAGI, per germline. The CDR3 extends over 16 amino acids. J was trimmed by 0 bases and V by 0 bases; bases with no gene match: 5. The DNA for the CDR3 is TGTGCCAGCAGTTACTCGACAGGGCAGAGCTCCTACGAGCAGTACTTC. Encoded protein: CASSYSTGQSSYEQYF.

CDR3 region: CASRRGGTGGARGYTF. The CDR3 nucleotides are TGTGCCAGCAGGCGAGGCGGGACAGGGGGCGCGCGGGGCTACACCTTC. The rearrangement joins TRBV6-5 to TRBJ1-2, with 12 bases identical to TRBD1. CDR3 size: 16 residues. In germline, CDR1 is MNHEY, CDR2 SVGAGI. The junction had 13 bases not matched to a gene; V was cut back by 6 bases and J by 8 bases.

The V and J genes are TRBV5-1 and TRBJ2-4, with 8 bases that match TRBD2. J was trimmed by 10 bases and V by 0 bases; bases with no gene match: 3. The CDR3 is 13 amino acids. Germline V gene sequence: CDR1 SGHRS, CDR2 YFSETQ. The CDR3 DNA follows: TGCGCCAGCAGCTTGGTGCGGGGGGCGATTCAGTACTTC. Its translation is CASSLVRGAIQYF.

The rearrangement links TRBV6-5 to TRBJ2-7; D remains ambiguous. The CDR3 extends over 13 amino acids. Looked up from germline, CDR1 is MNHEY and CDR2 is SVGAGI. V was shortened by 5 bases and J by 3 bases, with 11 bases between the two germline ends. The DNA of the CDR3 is TGTGCCAGCAGTGCCCGAATTGGCTACGAGCAGTACTTC. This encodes CASSARIGYEQYF.

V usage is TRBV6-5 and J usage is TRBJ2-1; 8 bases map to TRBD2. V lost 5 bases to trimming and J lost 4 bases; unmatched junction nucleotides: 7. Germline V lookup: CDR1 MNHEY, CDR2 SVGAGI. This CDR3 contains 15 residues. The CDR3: CASSPQRGPYNEQFF. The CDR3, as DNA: TGTGCCAGCAGTCCTCAGCGGGGGCCGTACAATGAGCAGTTCTTC.

DNA for the CDR3: TGTGCCAGCAGCGTAGAGGACAGGGGAGACCTTAACTATGGCTACACCTTC. Protein: CASSVEDRGDLNYGYTF. This chain links TRBV9 with TRBJ1-2; 9 bases line up with TRBD1. V shed 0 bases, J shed 1 base, and the junction held 7 bases outside the gene matches. This CDR3 is built from 17 residues. Germline lookup yields CDR1 SGDLS and CDR2 YYNGEE.

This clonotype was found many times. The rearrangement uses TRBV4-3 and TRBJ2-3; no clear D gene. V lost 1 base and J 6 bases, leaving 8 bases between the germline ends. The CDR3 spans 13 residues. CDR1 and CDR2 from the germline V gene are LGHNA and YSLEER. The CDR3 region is CASSQVLRDTQYF. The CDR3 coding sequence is TGCGCCAGCAGCCAAGTCCTCAGGGATACGCAGTATTTT.

The CDR3: CSAPSGATDTQYF. CDR3 DNA: TGCAGTGCTCCTAGCGGGGCCACAGATACGCAGTATTTT. This chain connects TRBV20-1 to TRBJ2-3; 9 nucleotides agree with TRBD2. Trimming at V came to 5 bases and at J to 2 bases, leaving 2 bases not matched to a gene. This CDR3 is built from 13 residues. Germline V lookup: CDR1 DFQATT, CDR2 SNEGSKA (reference sequence).

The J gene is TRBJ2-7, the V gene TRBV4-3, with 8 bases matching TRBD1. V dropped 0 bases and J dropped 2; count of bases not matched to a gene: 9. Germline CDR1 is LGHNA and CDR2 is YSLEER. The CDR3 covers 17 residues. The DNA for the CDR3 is TGCGCCAGCAGCCAAGATCGGAGTACAGGGGGTCCCTACGAGCAGTACTTC. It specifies CASSQDRSTGGPYEQYF.

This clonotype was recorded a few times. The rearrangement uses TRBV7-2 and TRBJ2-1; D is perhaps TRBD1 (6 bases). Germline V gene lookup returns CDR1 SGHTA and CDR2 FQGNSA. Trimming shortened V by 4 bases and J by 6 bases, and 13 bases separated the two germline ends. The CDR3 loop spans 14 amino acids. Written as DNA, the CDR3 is TGTGCCAGCAGCTCGCAGCAGGGGCTCAATGAGCAGTTCTTC. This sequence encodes CASSSQQGLNEQFF. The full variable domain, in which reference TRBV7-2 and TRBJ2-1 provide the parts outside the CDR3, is GAGVSQSPSNKVTEKGKDVELRCDPISGHTALYWYRQSLGQGLEFLIYFQGNSAPDKSGLPSDRFSAERTGGSVSTLTIQRTQQEDSAVYLCASSSQQGLNEQFFGPGTRLTVL.

In DNA form, the CDR3 reads TGCGCCAGCAGCCAAGGGAGCGGGTTTTCTGAAGCTTTCTTT. It encodes CASSQGSGFSEAFF. The rearrangement links TRBV4-3 to TRBJ1-1; no definite D call. V shed 1 base and J shed 6 bases, with 12 bases lying between them. The CDR3 has 14 residues. The V gene's germline CDR1 is LGHNA and CDR2 YSLEER.

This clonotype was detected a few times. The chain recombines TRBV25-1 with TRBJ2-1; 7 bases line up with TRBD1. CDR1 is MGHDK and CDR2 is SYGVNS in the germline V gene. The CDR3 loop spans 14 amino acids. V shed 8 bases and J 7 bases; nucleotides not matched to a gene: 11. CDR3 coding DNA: TGTGCCAGCGGGCGACAGGGAGTTAGGAATGAGCAGTTCTTC. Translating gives CASGRQGVRNEQFF.

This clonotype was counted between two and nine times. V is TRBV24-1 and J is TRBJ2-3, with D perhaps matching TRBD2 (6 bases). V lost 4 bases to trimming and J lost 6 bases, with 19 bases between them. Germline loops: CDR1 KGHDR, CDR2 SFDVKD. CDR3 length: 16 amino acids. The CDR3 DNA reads TGTGCCACCAGTGACCGCGGGACTTTCTCGGGGGATACGCAGTATTTT. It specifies CATSDRGTFSGDTQYF.

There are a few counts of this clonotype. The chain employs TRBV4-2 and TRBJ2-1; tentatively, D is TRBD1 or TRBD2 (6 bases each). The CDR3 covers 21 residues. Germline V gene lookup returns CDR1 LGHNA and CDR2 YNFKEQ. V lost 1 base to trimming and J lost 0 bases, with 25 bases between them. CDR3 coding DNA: TGTGCCAGCAGCCAAGGGAGGGGAGGACAGTTCAGCCATAGCTCCTACAATGAGCAGTTCTTC. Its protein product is CASSQGRGGQFSHSSYNEQFF.

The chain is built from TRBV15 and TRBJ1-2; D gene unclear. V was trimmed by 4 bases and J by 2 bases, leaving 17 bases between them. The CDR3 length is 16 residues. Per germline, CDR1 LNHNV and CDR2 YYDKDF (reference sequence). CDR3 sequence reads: CATSILRQELNYGYTF. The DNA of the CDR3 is TGTGCCACCAGCATATTGCGGCAGGAGCTAAACTATGGCTACACCTTC.

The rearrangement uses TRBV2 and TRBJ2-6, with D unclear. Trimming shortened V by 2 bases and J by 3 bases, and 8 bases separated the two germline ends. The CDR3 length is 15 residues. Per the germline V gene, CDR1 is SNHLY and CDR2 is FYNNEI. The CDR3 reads CASSEIGVGANVLTF. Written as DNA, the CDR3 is TGTGCCAGCAGTGAAATTGGGGTTGGGGCCAACGTCCTGACTTTC.

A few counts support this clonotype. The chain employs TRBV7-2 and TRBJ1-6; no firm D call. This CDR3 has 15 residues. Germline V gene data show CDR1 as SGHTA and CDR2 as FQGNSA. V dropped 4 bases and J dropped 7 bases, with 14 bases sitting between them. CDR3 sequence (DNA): TGTGCCAGCAGCTCAAAACGACTGGGGAATTCACCCCTCCACTTT. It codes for CASSSKRLGNSPLHF.

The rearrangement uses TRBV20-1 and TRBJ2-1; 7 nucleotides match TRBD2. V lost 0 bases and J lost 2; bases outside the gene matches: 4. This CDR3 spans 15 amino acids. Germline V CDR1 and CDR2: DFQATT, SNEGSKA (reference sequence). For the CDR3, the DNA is TGCAGTGCTAGAGATTATCGGGGGGCCTACAATGAGCAGTTCTTC. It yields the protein CSARDYRGAYNEQFF.

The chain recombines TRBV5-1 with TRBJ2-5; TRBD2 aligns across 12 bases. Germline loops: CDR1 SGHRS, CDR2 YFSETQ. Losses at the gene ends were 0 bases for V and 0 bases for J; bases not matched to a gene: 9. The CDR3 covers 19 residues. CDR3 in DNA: TGCGCCAGCAGCTTGGCGGCTAGCGGGGGGGCGAGGTACCAAGAGACCCAGTACTTC. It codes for CASSLAASGGARYQETQYF.

The CDR3, as DNA: TGTGCCACCAGTGATTTGCCCGGGAGGGGGCGGTTTGAGCAGTTCTTC. It translates to CATSDLPGRGRFEQFF. This chain joins TRBV24-1 and TRBJ2-1; tentative D call: TRBD2 (8 bases). CDR1 is KGHDR, CDR2 SFDVKD, per germline. CDR3 size: 16 residues. V dropped 0 bases and J dropped 9 bases, with 17 bases sitting between them.

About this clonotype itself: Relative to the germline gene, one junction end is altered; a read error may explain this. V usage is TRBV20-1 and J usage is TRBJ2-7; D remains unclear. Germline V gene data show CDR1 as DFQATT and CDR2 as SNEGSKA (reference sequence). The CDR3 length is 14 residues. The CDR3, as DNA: TGCAGTGCTAGAGGGCAGGCCAGCTCCTACGGGCAGTACTTC. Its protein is CSARGQASSYGQYF.

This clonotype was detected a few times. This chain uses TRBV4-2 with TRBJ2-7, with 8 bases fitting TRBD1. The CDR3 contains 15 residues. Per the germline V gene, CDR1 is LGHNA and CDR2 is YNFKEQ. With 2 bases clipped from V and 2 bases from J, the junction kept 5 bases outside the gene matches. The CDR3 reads CASSQTTGVTYEQYF. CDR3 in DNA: TGTGCCAGCAGCCAAACGACAGGGGTTACCTACGAGCAGTACTTC.